This T cell receptor beta chain was retrieved from a study of blood T cell repertoires in COVID-19. This clone came up once. CDR1 and CDR2 (germline): LNHNV, YYDKDF (reference sequence). The CDR3 runs 14 residues. V was pared by 5 bases and J by 3 bases, with 11 bases between. Method: immunoSEQ multiplex PCR; TCRdb's copy keeps in-frame clones and lacks some. Found here are around 270,000 clones, around 89% of them singletons; the top ten hold approximately 4%. The clonotype originates from a man between 60 and 75 years old who had recovered from COVID-19. Sequencing was carried out using peripheral blood. The chain combines TRBV15 with TRBJ1-3; D might be TRBD1 (5 bases). CDR3 nucleotide sequence: TGTGCCACCAGCTTTGGAGGGGATGGAAACACCATATATTTT. It encodes CATSFGGDGNTIYF.